The sequence of this T cell receptor beta chain was determined in a study of blood T cell repertoires in COVID-19. Clones were sequenced by immunoSEQ multiplex PCR, and TCRdb holds only the in-frame ones, with some missing. Of around 260,000 clones in the sample, 70% to 90% are singletons; the top ten hold 4.3%. J lost 6 bases, V lost 1 base, and 2 bases had no gene match. Germline values: CDR1 LGHNT, CDR2 FRNRAP. This CDR3 spans 13 amino acids. This receptor was taken from a woman aged 30 to 39 who had recovered from COVID-19. This chain links TRBV12-5 with TRBJ1-1; TRBD1 agrees at 7 bases. The sample was PBMCs or T cells enriched from blood (not recorded which). The chain's CDR3 is CASGLGQGAEAFF. For the CDR3, the DNA is TGTGCTAGTGGTTTGGGGCAGGGGGCTGAAGCTTTCTTT.